This T cell receptor beta chain was profiled in a study of cytotoxic CD8 clonotypes in ibrutinib-treated CLL. Regarding the study as a whole: Public clonotypes proved infrequent, and on treatment they shrank or remained steady.

With respect to this clone: Its antigen remains unidentified.

With V trimmed by 4 bases and J by 8 bases, 7 bases remained unmatched. The germline CDR1 and CDR2 sequences are WSHSY and SAAADI. The CDR3 spans 14 residues. The method was immunoSEQ multiplex PCR; TCRdb's version includes in-frame clones alone and lacks a portion of them. This sample has about 140,000 clones, with over 75% found just once. The receptor comes from a human donor with chronic lymphocytic leukemia. The V call is TRBV10-2, the J call TRBJ2-3; 9 bases match TRBD2. This sample comprised PBMCs, obtained after 36 months of ibrutinib treatment. The DNA for the CDR3 is TGCGCCAGCAGTGTCGGCGGGGGGGGTGGTACGCAGTATTTT. Translating it yields CASSVGGGGGTQYF.